Below are 17 T cell receptor beta chains sequenced from a single sample in a study of T cell changes during pregnancy in multiple sclerosis. Generated by immunoSEQ multiplex PCR, the TCRdb table keeps only in-frame clones and is missing some. The data show under 80,000 clones, with approximately 89% seen just once and almost 1.5% held by the top ten. Sequences were derived from peripheral blood, sampled in the second trimester of pregnancy. All receptors come from a female donor with multiple sclerosis, enrolled in a pregnancy study.

This chain uses TRBV6-5 with TRBJ1-3, with D tentatively TRBD1 (5 bases). This CDR3 is built from 14 residues. The ends were cut back, 4 bases at V and 4 bases at J, with 11 bases in the middle. CDR1 is MNHEY and CDR2 is SVGAGI in the germline V gene. The CDR3 DNA follows: TGTGCCAGCAGTTTAGGGGTCGCGGGAAACACCATATATTTT. Translation gives CASSLGVAGNTIYF.

V is TRBV5-1 and J is TRBJ2-2; D remains ambiguous. Germline V gene data show CDR1 as SGHRS and CDR2 as YFSETQ. This CDR3 comprises 15 residues. V shed 0 bases and J shed 2 bases, with 8 bases lying between them. For the CDR3, the DNA is TGCGCCAGCAGCTTGGAAGCTTATAACACCGGGGAGCTGTTTTTT. Translation gives CASSLEAYNTGELFF.

CDR3: CAWSGGTGALTEAFF. In DNA form, the CDR3 reads TGTGCCTGGAGTGGTGGGACAGGGGCCCTCACTGAAGCTTTCTTT. This chain uses TRBV30 with TRBJ1-1; 10 nucleotides line up with TRBD1. CDR1 and CDR2 from the germline V gene are GTSNPN and SVGIG (reference sequence). CDR3 length: 15 amino acids. V was pared by 1 base and J by 4 bases, with 6 bases of the junction left unmatched.

J is TRBJ2-2 and V is TRBV29-1; TRBD1 agrees at 10 bases. The J segment lost 6 bases and the V segment lost 5 bases, leaving 3 bases of the junction unmatched. CDR3 length: 13 amino acids. The germline gives CDR1 SQVTM, CDR2 ANQGSEA. Here the CDR3 reads CSVTGTGAGELFF. CDR3 coding DNA: TGCAGCGTTACCGGGACAGGGGCCGGGGAGCTGTTTTTT.

The rearrangement uses TRBV2 and TRBJ1-2, with D uncertain. Germline loops: CDR1 SNHLY, CDR2 FYNNEI. The V and J ends lost 3 bases and 7 bases respectively, with 12 bases between them. The length of the CDR3 is 13 residues. CDR3: CASSDSPSAGYTF. For the CDR3, the DNA is TGTGCCAGCAGTGATTCTCCGAGTGCTGGCTACACCTTC.

This chain joins TRBV19 and TRBJ2-7; tentative D call: TRBD2 (5 bases). The CDR3 spans 15 residues. Germline CDR1 is LNHDA and CDR2 is SQIVND (reference sequence). Trimming removed 1 base from V and 2 bases from J, with 12 bases in between. The chain's CDR3 is CASSIAGVGTYEQYF. In nucleotides, the CDR3 is TGTGCCAGTAGTATAGCCGGGGTTGGCACCTACGAGCAGTACTTC.

V is TRBV27 and J is TRBJ2-1; a weak D match, TRBD2 (6 bases). CDR1 is MNHEY, CDR2 SMNVEV, per germline (reference sequence). This CDR3 comprises 18 residues. The germline V and J ends were trimmed by 0 bases and 1 base, with 16 bases remaining between them. CDR3 sequence reads: CASSLSRRAGWSYNEQFF. CDR3 bases: TGTGCCAGCAGTTTATCCCGCAGGGCGGGGTGGTCCTACAATGAGCAGTTCTTC.

The chain joins TRBV4-1 to TRBJ1-1; TRBD1 is a possible D gene (6 bases). CDR3 size: 15 residues. V lost 4 bases, J lost 4 bases, and 16 bases lay in between. Germline V lookup: CDR1 MGHRA, CDR2 YSYEKL. The CDR3 reads CASSPAGGRVTEAFF. The CDR3 DNA is TGCGCCAGCAGCCCTGCTGGGGGCCGGGTCACTGAAGCTTTCTTT.

A single count supports this clone. The chain links TRBV27 to TRBJ2-5, with D perhaps matching TRBD2 (6 bases). The germline CDR1 and CDR2 sequences are MNHEY and SMNVEV (reference sequence). The length of the CDR3 is 12 residues. Trimming took 6 bases from V and 5 from J, leaving 10 bases between them. The CDR3 reads CASSPGGETQYF. CDR3 in DNA: TGTGCCAGCAGCCCTGGGGGGGAGACCCAGTACTTC.

V usage is TRBV18 and J usage is TRBJ1-1; a possible D gene is TRBD1 (5 bases). The CDR3 runs 14 residues. CDR1 and CDR2 from the germline V gene are KGHSH and LQKENI. The V end lost 2 bases, the J end lost 1 base, and 8 bases lay between the germline ends. The CDR3 nucleotides are TGTGCCAGCTCACCAGGGGGGGGGAACACTGAAGCTTTCTTT. Protein: CASSPGGGNTEAFF.

The chain recombines TRBV7-2 with TRBJ2-5, with D uncertain. Trimming shortened V by 1 base and J by 2 bases, and 5 bases separated the two germline ends. The germline V gene has CDR1 SGHTA and CDR2 FQGNSA. This CDR3 has 13 residues. The CDR3 spells CASSLGLQETQYF. DNA of the CDR3: TGTGCCAGCAGCTTAGGTCTACAAGAGACCCAGTACTTC.

The chain joins TRBV19 to TRBJ2-7; 7 bases agree with TRBD2. The J segment lost 3 bases and the V segment lost 8 bases, leaving 10 bases of the junction unmatched. This CDR3 contains 14 residues. Germline values: CDR1 LNHDA, CDR2 SQIVND (reference sequence). The CDR3 region is CASGRRGDNYEQYF. The CDR3, as DNA: TGTGCCAGTGGCCGACGGGGGGATAACTACGAGCAGTACTTC.

This sequence joins TRBV27 and TRBJ2-1, with a tentative D call TRBD1 (6 bases). Trimming removed 6 bases from V and 5 bases from J, with 14 bases in between. The CDR3 covers 14 residues. Germline-derived CDR1 and CDR2 are MNHEY and SMNVEV (reference sequence). CDR3 sequence: CASRVSQGNNEQFF. The CDR3 region has the DNA TGTGCCAGCAGGGTCTCCCAGGGGAACAATGAGCAGTTCTTC.

The chain uses TRBV18 and TRBJ2-7; 14 nucleotides align to TRBD2. This CDR3 comprises 14 residues. The germline gives CDR1 KGHSH, CDR2 LQKENI. Losses at the gene ends were 8 bases for V and 9 bases for J; bases not matched to a gene: 9. DNA for the CDR3: TGTGCCAGCCAGTTGGGACTAGCGGGGGAAAGGCAGTACTTC. It encodes CASQLGLAGERQYF.

The V call is TRBV30, the J call TRBJ2-3; no clear D. V gave up 1 base and J gave up 1 base, with 9 bases separating them. This CDR3 region has 14 residues. Per the germline V gene, CDR1 is GTSNPN and CDR2 is SVGIG (reference sequence). The CDR3: CAWSGLLRTDTQYF. CDR3 DNA sequence: TGTGCCTGGAGTGGGTTACTCCGCACAGATACGCAGTATTTT. The full variable domain, completed using reference TRBV30 and TRBJ2-3, is SQTIHQWPATLVQPVGSPLSLECTVEGTSNPNLYWYRQAAGRGLQLLFYSVGIGQISSEVPQNLSASRPQDRQFILSSKKLLLSDSGFYLCAWSGLLRTDTQYFGPGTRLTVL.

V and J are TRBV5-1 and TRBJ2-7; D is perhaps TRBD1 (6 bases). With 4 bases removed from V and 3 bases from J, the gap between germline ends came to 20 bases. CDR1 and CDR2 (germline): SGHRS, YFSETQ. The CDR3 is 16 residues long. CDR3 bases: TGCGCCAGCAGCCAAACCCTACAGGGTAAGGGCTACGAGCAGTACTTC. It yields the protein CASSQTLQGKGYEQYF.

The chain carries TRBV30 and TRBJ2-1; 7 bases agree with TRBD1. The CDR3 is 15 amino acids. The V and J ends lost 2 bases and 1 base, in that order; junction bases with no gene match: 5. Germline V lookup: CDR1 GTSNPN, CDR2 SVGIG (reference sequence). CDR3 amino acids: CAWSWGQTSYNEQFF. CDR3 DNA: TGTGCCTGGAGTTGGGGACAGACGTCCTACAATGAGCAGTTCTTC. Complete variable domain (other parts from reference TRBV30 and TRBJ2-1): SQTIHQWPATLVQPVGSPLSLECTVEGTSNPNLYWYRQAAGRGLQLLFYSVGIGQISSEVPQNLSASRPQDRQFILSSKKLLLSDSGFYLCAWSWGQTSYNEQFFGPGTRLTVL.